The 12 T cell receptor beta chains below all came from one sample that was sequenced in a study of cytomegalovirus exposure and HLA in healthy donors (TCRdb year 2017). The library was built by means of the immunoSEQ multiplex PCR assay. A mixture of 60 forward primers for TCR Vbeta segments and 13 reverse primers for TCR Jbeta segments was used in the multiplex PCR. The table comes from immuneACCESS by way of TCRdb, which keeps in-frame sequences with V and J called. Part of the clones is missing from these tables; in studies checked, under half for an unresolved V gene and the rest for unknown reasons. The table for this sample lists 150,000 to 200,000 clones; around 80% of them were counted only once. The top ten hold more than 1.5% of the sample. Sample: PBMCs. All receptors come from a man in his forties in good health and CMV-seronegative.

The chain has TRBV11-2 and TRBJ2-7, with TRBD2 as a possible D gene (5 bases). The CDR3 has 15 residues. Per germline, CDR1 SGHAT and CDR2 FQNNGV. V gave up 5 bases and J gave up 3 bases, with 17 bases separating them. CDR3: CASSLLVLRDYEQYF. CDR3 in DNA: TGTGCCAGCAGCCTACTAGTCCTGAGGGACTACGAGCAGTACTTC.

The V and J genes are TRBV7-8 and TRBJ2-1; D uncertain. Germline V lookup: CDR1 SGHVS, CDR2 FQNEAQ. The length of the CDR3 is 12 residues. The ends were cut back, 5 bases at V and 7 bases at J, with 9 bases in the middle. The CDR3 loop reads CASSLERNEQFF. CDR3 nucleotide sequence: TGTGCCAGCAGCCTAGAGCGAAATGAGCAGTTCTTC. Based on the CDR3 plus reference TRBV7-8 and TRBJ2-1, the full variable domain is GAGVSQSPRYKVAKRGQDVALRCDPISGHVSLFWYQQALGQGPEFLTYFQNEAQLDKSGLPSDRFFAERPEGSVSTLKIQRTQQEDSAVYLCASSLERNEQFFGPGTRLTVL.

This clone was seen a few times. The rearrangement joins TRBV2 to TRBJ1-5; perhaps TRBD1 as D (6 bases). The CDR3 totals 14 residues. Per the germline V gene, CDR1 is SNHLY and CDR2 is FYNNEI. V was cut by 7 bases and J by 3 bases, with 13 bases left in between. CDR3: CASTGAGDNQPQHF. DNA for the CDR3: TGTGCCAGCACTGGGGCAGGGGACAATCAGCCCCAGCATTTT. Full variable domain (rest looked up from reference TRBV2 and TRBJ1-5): EPEVTQTPSHQVTQMGQEVILRCVPISNHLYFYWYRQILGQKVEFLVSFYNNEISEKSEIFDDQFSVERPDGSNFTLKIRSTKLEDSAMYFCASTGAGDNQPQHFGDGTRLSIL.

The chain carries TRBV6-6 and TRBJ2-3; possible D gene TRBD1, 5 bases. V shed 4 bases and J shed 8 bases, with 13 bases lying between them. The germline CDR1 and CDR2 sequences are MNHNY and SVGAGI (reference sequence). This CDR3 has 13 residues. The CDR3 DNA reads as TGTGCCAGCAGTTCCCAGGAGCAGGGTACGCAGTATTTT. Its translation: CASSSQEQGTQYF.

The CDR3, as DNA: TGTGCCAGCAGCCTTAGGACAGGGGAGGACACCGGGGAGCTGTTTTTT. Protein sequence: CASSLRTGEDTGELFF. This rearrangement joins TRBV13 to TRBJ2-2; the match to TRBD1 covers 9 bases. The CDR3 is 16 amino acids. Germline-derived CDR1 and CDR2 are PRHDT and FYEKMQ (reference sequence). V lost 5 bases and J lost 3; bases outside the gene matches: 7.

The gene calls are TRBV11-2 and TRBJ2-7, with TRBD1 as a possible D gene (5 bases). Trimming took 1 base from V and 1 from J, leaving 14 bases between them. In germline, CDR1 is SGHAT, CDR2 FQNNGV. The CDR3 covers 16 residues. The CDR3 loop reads CASSLVWSGSSYEQYF. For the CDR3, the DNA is TGTGCCAGCAGCTTAGTTTGGTCAGGGTCATCCTACGAGCAGTACTTC.

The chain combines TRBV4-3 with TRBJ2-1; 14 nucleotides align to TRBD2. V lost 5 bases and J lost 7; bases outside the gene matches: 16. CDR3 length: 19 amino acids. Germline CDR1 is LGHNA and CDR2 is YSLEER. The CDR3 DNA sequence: TGCGCCAGCAGCTCCATGCCCCCGGGACTAGCGGGAGTAGGGAATGAGCAGTTCTTC. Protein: CASSSMPPGLAGVGNEQFF.

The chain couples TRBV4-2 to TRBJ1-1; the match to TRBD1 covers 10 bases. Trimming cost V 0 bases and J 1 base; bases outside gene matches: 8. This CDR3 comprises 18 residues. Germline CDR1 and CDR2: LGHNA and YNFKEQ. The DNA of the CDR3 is TGTGCCAGCAGCCAAGAGCTGGGACAGGGGTTTTCGAACACTGAAGCTTTCTTT. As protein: CASSQELGQGFSNTEAFF.

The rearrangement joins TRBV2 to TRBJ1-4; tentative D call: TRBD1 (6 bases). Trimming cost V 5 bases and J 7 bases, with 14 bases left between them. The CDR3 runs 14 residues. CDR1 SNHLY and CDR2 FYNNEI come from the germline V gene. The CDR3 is CASSKTGMGEKLFF. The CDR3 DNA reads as TGTGCCAGCAGTAAAACAGGGATGGGTGAAAAACTGTTTTTT.

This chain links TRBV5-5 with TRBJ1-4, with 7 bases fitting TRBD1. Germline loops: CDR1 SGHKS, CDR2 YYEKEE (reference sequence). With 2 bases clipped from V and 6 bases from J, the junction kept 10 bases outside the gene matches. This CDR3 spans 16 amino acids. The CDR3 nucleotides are TGTGCCAGCAGCTTTTCACGTGAAGGGGGCGATGAAAAACTGTTTTTT. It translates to CASSFSREGGDEKLFF.

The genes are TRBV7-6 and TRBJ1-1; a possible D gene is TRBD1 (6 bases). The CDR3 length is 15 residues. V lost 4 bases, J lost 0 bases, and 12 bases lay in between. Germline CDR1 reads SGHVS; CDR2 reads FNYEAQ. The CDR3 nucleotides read TGTGCCAGCAGCTCGGGGGGGACAATGAACACTGAAGCTTTCTTT. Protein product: CASSSGGTMNTEAFF.

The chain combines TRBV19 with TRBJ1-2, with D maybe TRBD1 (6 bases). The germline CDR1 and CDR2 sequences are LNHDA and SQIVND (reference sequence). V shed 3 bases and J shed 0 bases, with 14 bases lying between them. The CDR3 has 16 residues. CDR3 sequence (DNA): TGTGCCAGTAGTATCAGGGGACCGTCGGCTAACTATGGCTACACCTTC. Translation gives CASSIRGPSANYGYTF.